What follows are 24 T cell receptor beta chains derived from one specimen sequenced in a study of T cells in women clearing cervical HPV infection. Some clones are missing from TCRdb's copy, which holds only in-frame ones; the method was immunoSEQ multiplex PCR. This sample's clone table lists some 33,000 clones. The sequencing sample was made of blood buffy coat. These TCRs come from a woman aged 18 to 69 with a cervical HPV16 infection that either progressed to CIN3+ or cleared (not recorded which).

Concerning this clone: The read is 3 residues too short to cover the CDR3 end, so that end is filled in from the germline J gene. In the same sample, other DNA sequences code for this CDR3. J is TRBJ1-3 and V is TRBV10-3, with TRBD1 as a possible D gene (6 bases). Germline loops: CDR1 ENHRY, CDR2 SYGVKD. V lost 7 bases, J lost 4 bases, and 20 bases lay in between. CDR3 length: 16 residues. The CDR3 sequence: CAIKGVRGAQGNTIYF. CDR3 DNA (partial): TGTGCCATCAAGGGTGTACGGGGGGCGCAGGGAAACACC.

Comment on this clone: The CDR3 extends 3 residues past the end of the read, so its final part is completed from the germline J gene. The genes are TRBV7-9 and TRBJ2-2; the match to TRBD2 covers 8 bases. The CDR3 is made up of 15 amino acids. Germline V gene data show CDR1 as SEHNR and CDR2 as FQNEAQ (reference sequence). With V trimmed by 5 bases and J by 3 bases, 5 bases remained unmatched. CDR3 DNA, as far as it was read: TGTGCCAGCAGCCCGCGGGGGGCGGACACCGGGGAG. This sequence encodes CASSPRGADTGE. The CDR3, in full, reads CASSPRGADTGELFF.

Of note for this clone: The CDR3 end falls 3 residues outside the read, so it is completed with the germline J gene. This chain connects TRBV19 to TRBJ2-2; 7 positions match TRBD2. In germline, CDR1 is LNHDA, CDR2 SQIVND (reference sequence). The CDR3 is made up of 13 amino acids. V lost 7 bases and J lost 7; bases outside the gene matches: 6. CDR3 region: CASTLGRGGELFF. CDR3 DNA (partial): TGTGCCAGTACCCTGGGGAGGGGCGGGGAG.

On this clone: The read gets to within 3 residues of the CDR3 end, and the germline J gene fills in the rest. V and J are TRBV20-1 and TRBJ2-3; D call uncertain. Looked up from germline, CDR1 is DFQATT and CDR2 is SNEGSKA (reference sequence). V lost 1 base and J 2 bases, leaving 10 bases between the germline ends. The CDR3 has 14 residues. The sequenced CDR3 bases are TGCAGTGCTAGAGGGCTTTATTTCACAGATACG. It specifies CSARGLYFTDT. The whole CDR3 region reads CSARGLYFTDTQYF.

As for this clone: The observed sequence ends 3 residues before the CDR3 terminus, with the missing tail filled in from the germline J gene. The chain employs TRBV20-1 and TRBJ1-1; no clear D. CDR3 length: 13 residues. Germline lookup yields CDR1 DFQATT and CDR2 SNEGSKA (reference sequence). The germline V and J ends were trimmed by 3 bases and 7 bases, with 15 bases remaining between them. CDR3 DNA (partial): TGCAGTGCTAGTGACGGTATCGGGTTTGAA. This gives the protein CSASDGIGFE. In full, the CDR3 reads CSASDGIGFEAFF.

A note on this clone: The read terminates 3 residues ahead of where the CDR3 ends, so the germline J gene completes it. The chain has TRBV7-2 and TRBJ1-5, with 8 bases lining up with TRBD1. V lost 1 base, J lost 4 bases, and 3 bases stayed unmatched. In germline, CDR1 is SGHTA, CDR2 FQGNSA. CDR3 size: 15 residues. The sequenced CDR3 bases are TGTGCCAGCAGCTTAGGGACAGGGTATAATCAGCCC. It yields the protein CASSLGTGYNQP. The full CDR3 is CASSLGTGYNQPQHF.

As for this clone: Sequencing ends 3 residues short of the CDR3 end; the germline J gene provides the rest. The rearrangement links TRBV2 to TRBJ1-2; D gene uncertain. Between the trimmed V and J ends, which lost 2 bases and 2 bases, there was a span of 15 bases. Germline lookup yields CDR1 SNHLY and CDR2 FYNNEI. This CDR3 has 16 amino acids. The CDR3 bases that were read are TGTGCCAGCAGTGAAAGGGTATTGGGCGGGAACTATGGC. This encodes CASSERVLGGNYG. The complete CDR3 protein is CASSERVLGGNYGYTF.

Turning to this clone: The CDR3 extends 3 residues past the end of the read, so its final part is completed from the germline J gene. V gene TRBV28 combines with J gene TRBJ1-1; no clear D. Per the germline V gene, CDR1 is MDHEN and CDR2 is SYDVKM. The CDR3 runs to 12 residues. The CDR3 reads CASSLIRSLAFF. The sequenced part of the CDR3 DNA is TGTGCCAGCAGTTTAATCAGGTCTCTA.

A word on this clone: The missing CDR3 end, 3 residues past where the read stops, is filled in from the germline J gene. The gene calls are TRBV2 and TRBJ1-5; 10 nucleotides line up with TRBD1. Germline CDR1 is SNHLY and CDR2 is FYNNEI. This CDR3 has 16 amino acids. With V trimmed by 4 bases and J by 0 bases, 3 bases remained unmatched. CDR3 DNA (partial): TGTGCCAGCAGTGGGGACAGGGGATATAGCAATCAGCCC. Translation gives CASSGDRGYSNQP. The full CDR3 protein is CASSGDRGYSNQPQHF.

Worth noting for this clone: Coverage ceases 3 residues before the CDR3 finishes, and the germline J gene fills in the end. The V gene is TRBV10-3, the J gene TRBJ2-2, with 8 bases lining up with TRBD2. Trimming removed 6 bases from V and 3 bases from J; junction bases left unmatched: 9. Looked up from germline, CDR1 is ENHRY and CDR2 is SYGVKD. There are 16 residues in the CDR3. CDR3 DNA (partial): TGTGCCATCAGGGCCCTAGCGGGTGGTCACACCGGGGAG. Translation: CAIRALAGGHTGE. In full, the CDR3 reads CAIRALAGGHTGELFF.

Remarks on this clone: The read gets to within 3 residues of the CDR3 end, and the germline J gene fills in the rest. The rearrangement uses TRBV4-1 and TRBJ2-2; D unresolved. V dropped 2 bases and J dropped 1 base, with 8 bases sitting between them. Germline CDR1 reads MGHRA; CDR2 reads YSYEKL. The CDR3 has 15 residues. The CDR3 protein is CASSQQVQNTGELFF. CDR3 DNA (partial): TGCGCCAGCAGCCAACAGGTCCAGAACACCGGGGAG.

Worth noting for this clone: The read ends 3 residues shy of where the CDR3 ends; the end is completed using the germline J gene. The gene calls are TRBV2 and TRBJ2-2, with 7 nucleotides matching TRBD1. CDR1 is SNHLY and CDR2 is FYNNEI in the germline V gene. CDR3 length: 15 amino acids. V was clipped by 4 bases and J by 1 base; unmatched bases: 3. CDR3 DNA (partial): TGTGCCAGCAGTGGAGACAGGGAGAACACCGGGGAG. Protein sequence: CASSGDRENTGE. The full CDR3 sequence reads CASSGDRENTGELFF.

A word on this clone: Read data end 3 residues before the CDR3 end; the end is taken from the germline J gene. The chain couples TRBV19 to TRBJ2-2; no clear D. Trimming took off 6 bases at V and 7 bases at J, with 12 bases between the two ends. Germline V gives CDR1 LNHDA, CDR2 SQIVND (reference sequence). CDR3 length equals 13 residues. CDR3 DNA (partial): TGTGCCAGTAGGCCTGACAATCACGGGGAG. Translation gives CASRPDNHGE. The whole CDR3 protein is CASRPDNHGELFF.

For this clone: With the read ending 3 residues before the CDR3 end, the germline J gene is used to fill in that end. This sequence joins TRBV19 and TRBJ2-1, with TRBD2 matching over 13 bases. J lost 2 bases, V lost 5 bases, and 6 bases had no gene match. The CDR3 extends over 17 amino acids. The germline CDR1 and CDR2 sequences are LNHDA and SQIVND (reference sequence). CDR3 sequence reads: CASSSRLAGGTYNEQFF. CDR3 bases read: TGTGCCAGTAGTTCACGACTAGCGGGGGGTACCTACAATGAG.

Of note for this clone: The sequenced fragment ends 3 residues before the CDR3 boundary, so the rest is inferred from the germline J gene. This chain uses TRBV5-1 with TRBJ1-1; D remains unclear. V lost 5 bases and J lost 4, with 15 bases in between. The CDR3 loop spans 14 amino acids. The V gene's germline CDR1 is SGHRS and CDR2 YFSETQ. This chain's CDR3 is CASREGIRGTEAFF. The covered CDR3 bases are TGCGCCAGCAGGGAAGGGATTCGGGGCACTGAA.

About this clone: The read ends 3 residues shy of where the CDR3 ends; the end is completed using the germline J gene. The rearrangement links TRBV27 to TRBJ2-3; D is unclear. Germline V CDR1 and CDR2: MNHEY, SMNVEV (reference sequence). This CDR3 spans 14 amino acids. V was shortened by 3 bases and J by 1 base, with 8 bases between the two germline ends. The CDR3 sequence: CASSFGDGTDTQYF. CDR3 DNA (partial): TGTGCCAGCAGTTTCGGTGATGGCACAGATACG.

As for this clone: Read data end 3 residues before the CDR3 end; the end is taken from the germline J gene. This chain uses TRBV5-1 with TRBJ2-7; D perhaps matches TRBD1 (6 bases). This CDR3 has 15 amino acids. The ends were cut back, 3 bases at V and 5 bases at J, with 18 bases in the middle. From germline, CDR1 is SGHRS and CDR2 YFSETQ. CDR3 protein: CASSSITGTNDEQYF. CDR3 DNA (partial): TGCGCCAGCAGCTCTATAACCGGGACAAACGACGAG. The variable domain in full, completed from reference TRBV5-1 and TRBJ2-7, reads KAGVTQTPRYLIKTRGQQVTLSCSPISGHRSVSWYQQTPGQGLQFLFEYFSETQRNKGNFPGRFSGRQFSNSRSEMNVSTLELGDSALYLCASSSITGTNDEQYFGPGTRLTVT.

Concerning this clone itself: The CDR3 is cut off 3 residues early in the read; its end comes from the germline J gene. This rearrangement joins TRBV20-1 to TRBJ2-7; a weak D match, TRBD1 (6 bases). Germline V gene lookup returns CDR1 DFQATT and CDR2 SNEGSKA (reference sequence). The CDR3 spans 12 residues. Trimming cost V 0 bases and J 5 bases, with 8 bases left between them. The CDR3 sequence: CSARDYRDEQYF. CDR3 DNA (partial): TGCAGTGCTAGAGATTACAGGGACGAG.

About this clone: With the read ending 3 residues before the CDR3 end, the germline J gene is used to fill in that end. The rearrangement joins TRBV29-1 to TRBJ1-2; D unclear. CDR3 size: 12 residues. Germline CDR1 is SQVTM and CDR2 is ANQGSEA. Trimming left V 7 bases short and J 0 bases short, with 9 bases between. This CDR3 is CSAPTTNYGYTF. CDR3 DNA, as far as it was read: TGCAGCGCTCCGACAACTAACTATGGC.

Partial CDR3 DNA: TGTGCCAGCAGCCCCCGAGGGGCGAACACTGAA. Encoded protein: CASSPRGANTE. The CDR3 as a whole reads CASSPRGANTEAFF. V gene TRBV28 combines with J gene TRBJ1-1, with a weak D call TRBD1 (5 bases). The read gets to within 3 residues of the CDR3 end, and the germline J gene fills in the rest. The ends were cut back, 6 bases at V and 1 base at J, with 12 bases in the middle. This CDR3 spans 14 amino acids. Germline lookup yields CDR1 MDHEN and CDR2 SYDVKM.

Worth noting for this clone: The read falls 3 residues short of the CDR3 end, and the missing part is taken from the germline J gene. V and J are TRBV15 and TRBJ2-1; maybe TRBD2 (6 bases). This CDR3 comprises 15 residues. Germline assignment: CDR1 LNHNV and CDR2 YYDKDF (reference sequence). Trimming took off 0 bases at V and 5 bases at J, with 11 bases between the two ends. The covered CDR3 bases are TGTGCCACCAGCAGAGATTGGGGGGACCACAATGAG. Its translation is CATSRDWGDHNE. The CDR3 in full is CATSRDWGDHNEQFF. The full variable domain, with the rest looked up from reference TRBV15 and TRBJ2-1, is DAMVIQNPRYQVTQFGKPVTLSCSQTLNHNVMYWYQQKSSQAPKLLFHYYDKDFNNEADTPDNFQSRRPNTSFCFLDIRSPGLGDTAMYLCATSRDWGDHNEQFFGPGTRLTVL.

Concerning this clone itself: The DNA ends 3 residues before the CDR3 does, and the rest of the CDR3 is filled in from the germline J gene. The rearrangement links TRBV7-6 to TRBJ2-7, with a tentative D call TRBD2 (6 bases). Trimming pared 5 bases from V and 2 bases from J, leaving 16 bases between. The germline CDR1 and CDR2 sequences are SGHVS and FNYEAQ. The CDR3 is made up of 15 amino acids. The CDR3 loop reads CASSPSGSETYEQYF. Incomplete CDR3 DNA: TGTGCCAGCAGCCCCAGCGGGTCAGAGACCTACGAG.

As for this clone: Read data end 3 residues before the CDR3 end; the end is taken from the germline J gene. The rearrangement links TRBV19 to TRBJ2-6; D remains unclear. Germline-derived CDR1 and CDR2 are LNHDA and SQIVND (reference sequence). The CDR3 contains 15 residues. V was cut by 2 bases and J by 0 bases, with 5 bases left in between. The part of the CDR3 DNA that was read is TGTGCCAGTAGTATACAGGACTCTGGGGCCAACGTC. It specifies CASSIQDSGANV. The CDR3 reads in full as CASSIQDSGANVLTF. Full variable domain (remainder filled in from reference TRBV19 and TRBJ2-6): DGGITQSPKYLFRKEGQNVTLSCEQNLNHDAMYWYRQDPGQGLRLIYYSQIVNDFQKGDIAEGYSVSREKKESFPLTVTSAQKNPTAFYLCASSIQDSGANVLTFGAGSRLTVL.

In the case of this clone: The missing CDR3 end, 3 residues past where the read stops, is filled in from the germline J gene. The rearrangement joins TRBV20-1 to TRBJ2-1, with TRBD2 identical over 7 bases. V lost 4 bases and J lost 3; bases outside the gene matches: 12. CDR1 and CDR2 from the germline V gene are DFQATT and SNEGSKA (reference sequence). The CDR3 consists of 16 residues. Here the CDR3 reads CSAIKDWAGDYNEQFF. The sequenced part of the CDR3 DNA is TGCAGTGCTATAAAAGATTGGGCGGGGGACTACAATGAG.